The 7 T cell receptor beta chains given below trace back to one sample, sequenced in a study of read filtering for tumor transcriptome and immune sequencing. Molecular barcoded adaptors covering alpha/delta and beta/gamma chains were used on approximately 400 ng RNA. One entry per CDR3 protein results from TCRdb running MiXCR on the reads. This table holds nearly 60,000 distinct CDR3 sequences, 9% to 15% found once. Material for sequencing was a population of CD138-negative cells sorted from bone marrow. The receptors derive from a donor at least 40 years old with multiple myeloma.

This clonotype was counted ten times or more. J is TRBJ2-3 and V is TRBV7-6, with a possible D match to TRBD2 (5 bases). Trimming removed 3 bases at V and 1 base at J, with 14 bases between. The CDR3 covers 16 residues. Germline CDR1 reads SGHVS; CDR2 reads FNYEAQ. CDR3 nucleotide sequence: TGTGCCAGCAGCTTGGGCCCCCGGGGTGGCACAGATACGCAGTATTTT. Translating gives CASSLGPRGGTDTQYF. Filled out from reference TRBV7-6 and TRBJ2-3, the complete variable domain reads GAGVSQSPRYKVTKRGQDVALRCDPISGHVSLYWYRQALGQGPEFLTYFNYEAQQDKSGLPNDRFSAERPEGSISTLTIQRTEQRDSAMYRCASSLGPRGGTDTQYFGPGTRLTVL.

This clonotype was recorded many times. The gene calls are TRBV7-9 and TRBJ2-7; TRBD2 matches at 12 bases. The CDR3 is 15 amino acids. The trim removed 5 bases at V and 2 bases at J, leaving 4 bases unmatched. CDR1 is SEHNR and CDR2 is FQNEAQ in the germline V gene (reference sequence). The CDR3 region has the DNA TGTGCCAGCAGCCTCGGACTAGCGGGGCCCTACGAGCAGTACTTC. Residues: CASSLGLAGPYEQYF.

This clonotype was counted ten times or more. V and J are TRBV6-6 and TRBJ1-4, with D unresolved. Germline assignment: CDR1 MNHNY and CDR2 SVGAGI (reference sequence). V was cut by 4 bases and J by 7 bases, with 7 bases left in between. The CDR3 is 12 residues long. CDR3 sequence reads: CASSSLVEKLFF. The CDR3 region has the DNA TGTGCCAGCAGTTCCCTGGTTGAAAAACTGTTTTTT.

This clonotype was recorded at least ten times. V gene TRBV6-2 or TRBV6-3 combines with J gene TRBJ2-3; D is uncertain. Per germline, CDR1 MNHEY and CDR2 SVGEGT. This CDR3 comprises 11 residues. V was shortened by 6 bases and J by 4 bases, with 5 bases between the two germline ends. The CDR3 bases are TGTGCCAGCAGAATAGCAGATACGCAGTATTTT. It yields the protein CASRIADTQYF.

This chain uses TRBV5-1 with TRBJ1-6; TRBD1 might be the D (6 bases). Germline V gene lookup returns CDR1 SGHRS and CDR2 YFSETQ. The length of the CDR3 is 15 residues. The V gene lost 4 bases and the J gene lost 8 bases, with 16 bases spanning the gap. This CDR3 is CASSQGAGVDSPLHF. DNA of the CDR3: TGCGCCAGCAGCCAAGGGGCAGGGGTGGATTCACCCCTCCACTTT.

This clonotype was counted ten times or more. J is TRBJ2-1 and V is TRBV7-6, with TRBD2 identical over 8 bases. Germline V lookup: CDR1 SGHVS, CDR2 FNYEAQ. With 5 bases clipped from V and 7 bases from J, the junction kept 10 bases outside the gene matches. The length of the CDR3 is 15 residues. CDR3 coding DNA: TGTGCCAGCAGCCTTTCCGCGCGGGGGGTTAATGAGCAGTTCTTC. Translated: CASSLSARGVNEQFF.

The table lists this clonotype with many counts. The rearrangement uses TRBV5-6 and TRBJ1-5; D is undetermined. The CDR3 length is 13 residues. The V and J ends lost 0 bases and 7 bases respectively, with 8 bases between them. Germline CDR1 SGHDT, CDR2 YYEEEE. CDR3 loop: CASSLARRQPQHF. Here the CDR3 DNA reads TGTGCCAGCAGCTTGGCCCGGCGGCAGCCCCAGCATTTT.